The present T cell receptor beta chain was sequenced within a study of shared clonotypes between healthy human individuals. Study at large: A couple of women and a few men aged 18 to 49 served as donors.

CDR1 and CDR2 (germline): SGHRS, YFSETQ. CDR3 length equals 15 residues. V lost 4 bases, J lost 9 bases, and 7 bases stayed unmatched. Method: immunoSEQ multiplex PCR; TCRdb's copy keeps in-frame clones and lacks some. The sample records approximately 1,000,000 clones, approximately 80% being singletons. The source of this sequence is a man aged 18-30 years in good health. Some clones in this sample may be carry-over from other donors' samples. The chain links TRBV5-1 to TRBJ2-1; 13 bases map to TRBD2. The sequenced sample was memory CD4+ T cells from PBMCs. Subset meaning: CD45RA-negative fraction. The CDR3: CASSPGTSGKSEQFF. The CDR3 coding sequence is TGCGCCAGCAGCCCGGGGACTAGCGGGAAAAGTGAGCAGTTCTTC.